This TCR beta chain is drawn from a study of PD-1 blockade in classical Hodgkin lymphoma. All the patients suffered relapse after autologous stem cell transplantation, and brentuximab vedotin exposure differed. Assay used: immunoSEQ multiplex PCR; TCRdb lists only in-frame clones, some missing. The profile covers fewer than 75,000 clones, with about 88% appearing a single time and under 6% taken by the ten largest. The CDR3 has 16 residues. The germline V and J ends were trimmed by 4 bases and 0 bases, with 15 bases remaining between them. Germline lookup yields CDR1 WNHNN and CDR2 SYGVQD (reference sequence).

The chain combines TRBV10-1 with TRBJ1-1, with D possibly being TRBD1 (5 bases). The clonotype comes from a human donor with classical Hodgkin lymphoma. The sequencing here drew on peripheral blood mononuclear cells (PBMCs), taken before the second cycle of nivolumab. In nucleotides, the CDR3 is TGCGCCAGCAGTGGCCCGGGACGACCTATGAACACTGAAGCTTTCTTT. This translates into CASSGPGRPMNTEAFF.